These 30 T cell receptor beta chains were sequenced from one sample in a study of shared clonotypes between healthy human individuals. The repertoire was sequenced with immunoSEQ multiplex PCR; TCRdb's copy has only in-frame clones and lacks some. The repertoire holds some 2 million clones, with over 85% as singletons. Naive CD8 cells lacked CD45RO, underwent positive selection for CCR7 and left out terminally differentiated effector memory CD45RA+ cells. Sequencing was performed on naive CD8+ T cells sorted from blood. The receptors stem from a man aged 18-30 years in good health.

The chain combines TRBV9 with TRBJ2-7; D may match TRBD1 or TRBD2 (5 bases each). The CDR3 extends over 14 amino acids. Germline V CDR1 and CDR2: SGDLS, YYNGEE. Trimming removed 3 bases at V and 2 bases at J, with 12 bases between. CDR3 nucleotide sequence: TGTGCCAGCAGCGAAGGGGACGTAACCTACGAGCAGTACTTC. This encodes CASSEGDVTYEQYF.

On this clone itself: Other nucleotide sequences in the sample specify the same CDR3. The rearrangement uses TRBV27 and TRBJ2-7; 9 positions match TRBD2. CDR3 size: 15 residues. In germline, CDR1 is MNHEY, CDR2 SMNVEV (reference sequence). Trimming cost V 5 bases and J 2 bases; bases outside gene matches: 7. CDR3 region: CASSLTGLATYEQYF. CDR3 nucleotides: TGTGCCAGCAGTCTGACGGGACTAGCAACCTACGAGCAGTACTTC.

This chain uses TRBV5-1 with TRBJ2-1; D gene ambiguous. The germline V gene encodes CDR1 SGHRS and CDR2 YFSETQ. Deletions cut 0 bases from V and 4 bases from J, with 14 bases between. The CDR3 length is 16 residues. The CDR3 region has the DNA TGCGCCAGCAGCTTGGGGGGTCCCCAACAGTACAATGAGCAGTTCTTC. It specifies CASSLGGPQQYNEQFF.

V and J are TRBV4-3 and TRBJ2-7; tentatively, D is TRBD2 (5 bases). Germline CDR1 and CDR2: LGHNA and YSLEER. The CDR3 extends over 15 amino acids. V lost 4 bases, J lost 2 bases, and 15 bases lay in between. The CDR3, as DNA: TGCGCCAGCAGCCGGGTATTGGACTCTACCTACGAGCAGTACTTC. Translating gives CASSRVLDSTYEQYF.

This clone was picked up one time. The chain joins TRBV9 to TRBJ2-1; a weak D match, TRBD1 (5 bases). Germline lookup yields CDR1 SGDLS and CDR2 YYNGEE. The CDR3 has 13 amino acids. V was shortened by 2 bases and J by 8 bases, with 11 bases between the two germline ends. The CDR3 loop is CASSVPQGDEQFF. DNA for the CDR3: TGTGCCAGCAGCGTTCCCCAAGGGGATGAGCAGTTCTTC.

This chain connects TRBV28 to TRBJ2-4; maybe TRBD1 (5 bases). Germline loops: CDR1 MDHEN, CDR2 SYDVKM. This CDR3 is built from 15 residues. V was pared by 5 bases and J by 0 bases, with 11 bases between. CDR3 residues: CASSPLREAKNIQYF. DNA for the CDR3: TGTGCCAGCAGTCCCCTCAGGGAAGCCAAAAACATTCAGTACTTC.

The chain links TRBV9 to TRBJ1-6; unclear D gene. This CDR3 has 14 amino acids. Deletions cut 3 bases from V and 3 bases from J, with 7 bases between. Germline loops: CDR1 SGDLS, CDR2 YYNGEE. For the CDR3, the DNA is TGTGCCAGCAGCGAGGGAGTCTATAATTCACCCCTCCACTTT. Translated: CASSEGVYNSPLHF.

The chain uses TRBV5-5 and TRBJ2-7; 7 nucleotides match TRBD1. The V and J ends lost 4 bases and 4 bases, in that order; junction bases with no gene match: 8. The CDR3 has 14 amino acids. Looked up from germline, CDR1 is SGHKS and CDR2 is YYEKEE (reference sequence). The CDR3 reads CASSTRDRPYEQYF. The CDR3 nucleotides read TGTGCCAGCAGCACTAGGGACAGACCGTACGAGCAGTACTTC.

The V and J genes are TRBV29-1 and TRBJ1-2; D not resolved. Per the germline V gene, CDR1 is SQVTM and CDR2 is ANQGSEA. Between the trimmed V and J ends, which lost 3 bases and 5 bases, there was a span of 13 bases. This CDR3 has 13 amino acids. CDR3 in DNA: TGCAGCGTTGATGACCCCCTGGGGTATGGCTACACCTTC. Its protein product is CSVDDPLGYGYTF.

The chain joins TRBV5-6 to TRBJ2-7; D unresolved. This CDR3 contains 14 residues. Germline loops: CDR1 SGHDT, CDR2 YYEEEE. With 3 bases removed from V and 3 bases from J, the gap between germline ends came to 13 bases. This chain's CDR3 is CASSSMQAHYEQYF. Here the CDR3 DNA reads TGTGCCAGCAGCTCAATGCAGGCGCACTACGAGCAGTACTTC.

This chain links TRBV27 with TRBJ1-1; D perhaps matches TRBD1 (5 bases). V lost 11 bases and J lost 0, with 13 bases in between. The CDR3 consists of 13 residues. Germline CDR1 and CDR2: MNHEY and SMNVEV (reference sequence). The CDR3 spells CASSPRVNTEAFF. DNA for the CDR3: TGTGCCTCCTCTCCCAGGGTGAACACTGAAGCTTTCTTT.

In its sample, this clone was seen once. A read error may produce the germline difference seen at one junction end. The identical CDR3 is also encoded by other nucleotide sequences in the sample. This rearrangement joins TRBV30 to TRBJ1-1, with a possible D match to TRBD1 (5 bases). The CDR3 is 14 residues long. Per germline, CDR1 GTSNPN and CDR2 SVGIG (reference sequence). The CDR3 sequence: CAWNMGVMNTEAFF. The CDR3 DNA sequence: TGTGCCTGGAATATGGGGGTAATGAACACTGAGGCTTTCTTT.

The chain is built from TRBV7-8 and TRBJ2-3; D possibly uses TRBD1 or TRBD2 (6 bases each). CDR3 length: 16 residues. Between the trimmed V and J ends, which lost 5 bases and 1 base, there was a span of 16 bases. In germline, CDR1 is SGHVS, CDR2 FQNEAQ. The CDR3 here is CASSPEGRTGTDTQYF. In DNA, the CDR3 is TGTGCCAGCAGCCCCGAGGGGAGGACAGGCACAGATACGCAGTATTTT.

The rearrangement uses TRBV18 and TRBJ2-7; D remains unclear. The germline gives CDR1 KGHSH, CDR2 LQKENI. The CDR3 spans 13 residues. Trimming left V 5 bases short and J 0 bases short, with 8 bases between. CDR3 in amino acids: CASSSVDSYEQYF. In DNA form, the CDR3 reads TGTGCCAGCTCAAGCGTAGACTCCTACGAGCAGTACTTC.

This rearrangement joins TRBV11-2 to TRBJ1-5; the D gene is possibly TRBD1 (5 bases). The germline V gene has CDR1 SGHAT and CDR2 FQNNGV. The germline V and J ends were trimmed by 0 bases and 3 bases, with 6 bases remaining between them. The CDR3 is 14 residues long. The CDR3 region has the DNA TGTGCCAGCAGCTTAGAGACAGTCAATCAGCCCCAGCATTTT. Its translation is CASSLETVNQPQHF.

The CDR3 nucleotides are TGTGCCAGCAGTACCACCACAGGGGAGAACACTGAAGCTTTCTTT. Amino acid sequence: CASSTTTGENTEAFF. V gene TRBV27 combines with J gene TRBJ1-1; 7 positions agree with TRBD1. With V trimmed by 5 bases and J by 1 base, 7 bases remained unmatched. The CDR3 runs to 15 residues. Per germline, CDR1 MNHEY and CDR2 SMNVEV (reference sequence).

This clone was observed once. This rearrangement joins TRBV10-3 to TRBJ2-7, with a weak D call TRBD1 (6 bases). The CDR3 consists of 14 residues. The V end lost 8 bases, the J end lost 3 bases, and 17 bases lay between the germline ends. In germline, CDR1 is ENHRY, CDR2 SYGVKD. DNA for the CDR3: TGTGCCATCGGGGACCGGGACATTTTCTACGAGCAGTACTTC. The encoded protein is CAIGDRDIFYEQYF.

CDR3 protein: CASSQKTGTLAEQYF. The CDR3 nucleotides are TGCGCCAGCAGCCAGAAGACCGGGACCCTGGCCGAGCAGTACTTC. The chain is built from TRBV4-1 and TRBJ2-7; D could derive from TRBD1 or TRBD2 (5 bases each). Trimming took off 3 bases at V and 6 bases at J, with 18 bases between the two ends. CDR1 and CDR2 from the germline V gene are MGHRA and YSYEKL. The CDR3 has 15 residues.

The V and J genes are TRBV2 and TRBJ2-5; no clear D. Germline V gives CDR1 SNHLY, CDR2 FYNNEI. With 2 bases removed from V and 2 bases from J, the gap between germline ends came to 6 bases. The CDR3 spans 13 residues. DNA of the CDR3: TGTGCCAGCAGTGAATACAGACAAGAGACCCAGTACTTC. Translating it yields CASSEYRQETQYF.

The rearrangement links TRBV6-5 to TRBJ2-7, with 7 nucleotides matching TRBD1. Germline CDR1 and CDR2: MNHEY and SVGAGI. The CDR3 runs to 15 residues. The V gene end was trimmed by 2 bases and the J gene end by 2 bases; junction bases not matched to a gene: 6. CDR3 residues: CASSYAYRGTYEQYF. The CDR3 nucleotides read TGTGCCAGCAGTTACGCGTACAGGGGAACCTACGAGCAGTACTTC.

The chain combines TRBV6-1 with TRBJ1-1; D may be TRBD1 (5 bases). The CDR3 loop spans 14 amino acids. The germline gives CDR1 MNHNS, CDR2 SASEGT. Trimming cost V 5 bases and J 2 bases, with 12 bases left between them. The CDR3 nucleotides are TGTGCCAGCAGTCCGGCCGGGGGAAACACTGAAGCTTTCTTT. Protein sequence: CASSPAGGNTEAFF.

CDR3 sequence (DNA): TGTGCCTGGAGTGTATTGGAAAGGGGCTCCTACAATGAGCAGTTCTTC. This sequence encodes CAWSVLERGSYNEQFF. The chain joins TRBV30 to TRBJ2-1, with D perhaps TRBD1 (5 bases). Germline CDR1 and CDR2: GTSNPN and SVGIG (reference sequence). The V end was cut by 0 bases, the J end by 0 bases, with 12 bases between. The length of the CDR3 is 16 residues.

V is TRBV6-5 and J is TRBJ2-5; 9 bases are a match to TRBD2. The CDR3 totals 14 residues. The ends lost 5 bases at V and 2 bases at J; junction bases unmatched: 3. The germline CDR1 and CDR2 sequences are MNHEY and SVGAGI. The CDR3 coding sequence is TGTGCCAGCAGTCTAGCGGGGACTCAAGAGACCCAGTACTTC. It encodes CASSLAGTQETQYF.

The V and J genes are TRBV21-1 and TRBJ1-4. TRBV21-1 is assigned pseudogene status. The CDR3 has 13 amino acids. In DNA form, the CDR3 reads TGTGCCAGCAGTACGAGCGGTAATGAAAAACTGTTTTTT. It encodes CASSTSGNEKLFF.

The chain joins TRBV19 to TRBJ2-7, with 8 nucleotides matching TRBD1. The CDR3 runs 13 residues. Looked up from germline, CDR1 is LNHDA and CDR2 is SQIVND (reference sequence). V lost 4 bases and J lost 3; bases outside the gene matches: 2. The CDR3 spells CASSKGQDYEQYF. CDR3 in DNA: TGTGCCAGTAGTAAGGGACAGGACTACGAGCAGTACTTC.

This rearrangement joins TRBV9 to TRBJ1-1; a possible D gene is TRBD1 (5 bases). The CDR3 length is 13 residues. V lost 0 bases, J lost 6 bases, and 9 bases lay in between. Germline-derived CDR1 and CDR2 are SGDLS and YYNGEE. The CDR3 bases are TGTGCCAGCAGCGTAGAATTGGGGCCTGAAGCTTTCTTT. Its translation is CASSVELGPEAFF.

In regard to this clone: Different DNA sequences within this sample yield the same CDR3. The chain carries TRBV5-6 and TRBJ2-2; D could derive from TRBD1 or TRBD2 (5 bases each). The CDR3 runs 12 residues. Germline CDR1 reads SGHDT; CDR2 reads YYEEEE. V was pared by 3 bases and J by 6 bases, with 6 bases between. CDR3 sequence reads: CASSWGSGELFF. CDR3 DNA sequence: TGTGCCAGCAGCTGGGGGTCCGGGGAGCTGTTTTTT.

Notes on this clone: This sample also contains other DNA sequences that code for the same CDR3. The J gene is TRBJ2-1, the V gene TRBV7-9; 9 bases are a match to TRBD1. CDR1 SEHNR and CDR2 FQNEAQ come from the germline V gene (reference sequence). The CDR3 is made up of 15 amino acids. Trimming removed 5 bases from V and 0 bases from J; junction bases left unmatched: 2. The chain's CDR3 is CASSPQGASYNEQFF. Here the CDR3 DNA reads TGTGCCAGCAGCCCACAGGGGGCCTCCTACAATGAGCAGTTCTTC.

V usage is TRBV2 and J usage is TRBJ2-1, with 11 bases that match TRBD2. Germline lookup yields CDR1 SNHLY and CDR2 FYNNEI. J gave up 4 bases and V 3 bases, and 8 bases lay outside the gene matches. The CDR3 consists of 17 residues. As DNA, the CDR3 is TGTGCCAGCAGTGAGGTACCCGGGACTAGCGGTTACAATGAGCAGTTCTTC. Translation: CASSEVPGTSGYNEQFF. Variable domain in full (rest from reference TRBV2 and TRBJ2-1): EPEVTQTPSHQVTQMGQEVILRCVPISNHLYFYWYRQILGQKVEFLVSFYNNEISEKSEIFDDQFSVERPDGSNFTLKIRSTKLEDSAMYFCASSEVPGTSGYNEQFFGPGTRLTVL.

This chain links TRBV6-5 with TRBJ2-7, with TRBD1 matching 12 bases. V dropped 2 bases and J dropped 4; count of bases not matched to a gene: 3. The CDR3 is 15 amino acids. CDR1 is MNHEY, CDR2 SVGAGI, per germline. The CDR3: CASSYGTGGVYEQYF. The CDR3 DNA reads as TGTGCCAGCAGTTACGGGACAGGGGGCGTTTACGAGCAGTACTTC.